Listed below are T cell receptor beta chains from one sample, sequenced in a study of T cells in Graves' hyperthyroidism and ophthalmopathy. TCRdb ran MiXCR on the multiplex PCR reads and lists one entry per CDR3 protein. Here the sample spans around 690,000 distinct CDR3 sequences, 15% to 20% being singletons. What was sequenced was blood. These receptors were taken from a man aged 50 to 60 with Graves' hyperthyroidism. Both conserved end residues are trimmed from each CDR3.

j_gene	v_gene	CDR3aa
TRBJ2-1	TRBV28	ASSLLAGRDEQF
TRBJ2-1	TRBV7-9	ASSPSWGLAGSNNEQF
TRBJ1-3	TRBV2	ASSAYPEDGNTIY
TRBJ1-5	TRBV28	ASSLYRGQGNDQPQH
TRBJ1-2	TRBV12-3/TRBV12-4	ASSWGFNYGYT
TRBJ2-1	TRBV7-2	ASSTTSGSMNEQF
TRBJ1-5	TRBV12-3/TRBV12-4	ASRPDRAGGYNQPQH
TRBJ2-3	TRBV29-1	SVARATSTDTQY
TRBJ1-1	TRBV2	ASRPRGGNTEAF
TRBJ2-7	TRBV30	AWSPGTYEQY
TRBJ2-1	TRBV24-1	ATSESSGRGDEQF
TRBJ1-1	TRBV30	AWSVQGAITEAF
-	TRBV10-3	AISGTSGSSNEQF
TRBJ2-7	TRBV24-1	ATSDSRQAYEQY
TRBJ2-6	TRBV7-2	ASSKLSRRSSGANVLT
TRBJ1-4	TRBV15	ATSSHPRGSSNEKLF
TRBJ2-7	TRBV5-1	ASSLLATPYEQY
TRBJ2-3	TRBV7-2	ASSRSGGGGGTDTQY
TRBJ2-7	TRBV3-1	ASSQVSAGAYEQY
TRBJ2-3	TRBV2	ASSDGRVRPDTQY
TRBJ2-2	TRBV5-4	ASSLGGLGPGELF
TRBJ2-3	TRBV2	ASSATGSRDTQY
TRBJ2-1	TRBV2	ASSGGTLSEQF
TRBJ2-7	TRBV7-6	ASSSGGGTYEQY
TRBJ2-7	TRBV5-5	ASSLPNLKGRYEQY
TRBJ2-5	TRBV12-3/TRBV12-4	ASRSPGAQGTQY
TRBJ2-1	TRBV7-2	ASSQGLFEF
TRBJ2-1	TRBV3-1	ASSQSGRRGGEQF
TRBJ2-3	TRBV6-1	ASSERGYTSTDTQY
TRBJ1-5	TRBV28	ASRSTENQPQH
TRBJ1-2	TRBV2	ASNVDRFDYGYT
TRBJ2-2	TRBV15	ATSRVMAGELF
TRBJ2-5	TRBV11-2	ASRAGVGETQY
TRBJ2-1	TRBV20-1	SAREDWGFLNSGLYNEQF
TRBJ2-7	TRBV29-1	SVGDRGYYEQY
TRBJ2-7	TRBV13	ASSLKDRDEQY
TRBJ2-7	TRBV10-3	AISGDTYEQY
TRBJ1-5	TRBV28	ASSFSSGTAEGINQPQH
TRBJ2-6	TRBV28	ASSETGANVLT
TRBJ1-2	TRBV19	ASSIGELRANYGYT
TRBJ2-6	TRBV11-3	ASSLTGTGAHVLT
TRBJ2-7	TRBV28	ASSPPRSTTSNEQY
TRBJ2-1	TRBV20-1	SARVGGISDEQF
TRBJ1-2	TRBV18	ASSPGTGIYGYT
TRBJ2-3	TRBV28	ASSTLSPGITDTQY